Shown below are 23 T cell receptor beta chains from a single sample sequenced in a study of cytomegalovirus exposure and HLA in healthy donors. The PCR employed 60 Vbeta primers together with 13 Jbeta primers. The repertoire was sequenced with immunoSEQ multiplex PCR; TCRdb's copy has only in-frame clones and lacks some. The table has over 55,000 clones, 80% to 90% seen once. The sequenced sample consisted of PBMCs. The receptor source for this set is a woman in her 30s in good health and CMV-seropositive.

The J gene is TRBJ2-1, the V gene TRBV19, with D perhaps TRBD1 (5 bases). Trimming stripped 4 bases from V and 4 bases from J, with 11 bases between. Germline V CDR1 and CDR2: LNHDA, SQIVND (reference sequence). The CDR3 loop spans 14 amino acids. The CDR3 DNA reads as TGTGCCAGTAGTAAGACAGCATCTTACAATGAGCAGTTCTTC. Its translation: CASSKTASYNEQFF.

The chain combines TRBV7-9 with TRBJ1-2, with TRBD1 matching 9 bases. CDR1 and CDR2 (germline): SEHNR, FQNEAQ (reference sequence). This CDR3 spans 16 amino acids. V lost 5 bases and J lost 2; bases outside the gene matches: 9. In DNA form, the CDR3 reads TGTGCCAGCAGCCCCCCCCGGGGGACAGGGAACTATGGCTACACCTTC. The encoded protein is CASSPPRGTGNYGYTF.

The chain carries TRBV11-2 and TRBJ1-1; tentatively, D is TRBD1 (6 bases). The V end was cut by 3 bases, the J end by 4 bases, with 12 bases between. CDR1 is SGHAT and CDR2 is FQNNGV in the germline V gene. CDR3 length: 14 residues. CDR3 sequence reads: CASSFQQGFTEAFF. CDR3 in DNA: TGTGCCAGCAGCTTTCAACAGGGCTTCACTGAAGCTTTCTTT.

The chain carries TRBV6-5 and TRBJ2-5; 7 nucleotides align to TRBD2. CDR1 MNHEY and CDR2 SVGAGI come from the germline V gene. There are 14 residues in the CDR3. Unmatched junction bases numbered 7, after V lost 5 bases and J lost 4 bases. This CDR3 is CASSTHGGVETQYF. The CDR3 DNA sequence: TGTGCCAGCAGTACCCATGGGGGGGTAGAGACCCAGTACTTC.

Notes on this clone: No conserved phenylalanine or tryptophan ends this CDR3, so it is likely a read error. The rearrangement links TRBV7-9 to TRBJ1-1; D call uncertain. With 5 bases removed from V and 1 base from J, the gap between germline ends came to 17 bases. Germline V gives CDR1 SEHNR, CDR2 FQNEAQ (reference sequence). The CDR3 has 16 amino acids. This CDR3 is CASSQRHRGGNTEAFS. DNA for the CDR3: TGTGCCAGCAGCCAACGCCACCGGGGAGGGAACACTGAAGCTTTCTCT.

The chain joins TRBV2 to TRBJ2-1; 9 bases are shared with TRBD2. There are 15 residues in the CDR3. The germline CDR1 and CDR2 sequences are SNHLY and FYNNEI. V gave up 3 bases and J gave up 6 bases; unmatched junction bases: 6. This CDR3 is CASSDSGSGSNEQFF. The CDR3 region has the DNA TGTGCCAGCAGTGATAGCGGGAGCGGTTCCAATGAGCAGTTCTTC.

The chain uses TRBV27 and TRBJ1-5; D ambiguous. CDR1 MNHEY and CDR2 SMNVEV come from the germline V gene (reference sequence). The CDR3 loop spans 15 amino acids. V was cut by 0 bases and J by 0 bases, with 6 bases left in between. The CDR3 here is CASSLSSYSNQPQHF. The CDR3 nucleotides are TGTGCCAGCAGTTTATCGTCGTATAGCAATCAGCCCCAGCATTTT.

The table lists this clone with a count of one. The genes are TRBV2 and TRBJ1-5; 10 nucleotides match TRBD1. CDR3 length equals 13 residues. Germline V gives CDR1 SNHLY, CDR2 FYNNEI. The junction had 5 bases not matched to a gene; V was cut back by 8 bases and J by 7 bases. The CDR3 DNA reads as TGTGCCAGCGGTAGGGACAGGGGCCAGCCCCAGCATTTT. This translates into CASGRDRGQPQHF.

This sequence joins TRBV27 and TRBJ2-7; D might be TRBD1 (5 bases). CDR1 is MNHEY and CDR2 is SMNVEV in the germline V gene (reference sequence). V dropped 7 bases and J dropped 0 bases, with 10 bases sitting between them. The CDR3 has 13 residues. CDR3 coding DNA: TGTGCCAGCACCGGAGACAGCTCCTACGAGCAGTACTTC. Protein product: CASTGDSSYEQYF.

The chain employs TRBV30 and TRBJ1-6; 8 bases are a match to TRBD1. In germline, CDR1 is GTSNPN, CDR2 SVGIG (reference sequence). CDR3 size: 15 residues. The V and J ends lost 0 bases and 7 bases, in that order; junction bases with no gene match: 5. The CDR3 here is CAWSVGQGKNSPLHF. The CDR3 coding sequence is TGTGCCTGGAGTGTAGGACAGGGTAAGAATTCACCCCTCCACTTT.

The chain links TRBV29-1 to TRBJ2-7; TRBD1 aligns across 9 bases. The germline V gene has CDR1 SQVTM and CDR2 ANQGSEA. The CDR3 is 13 residues long. V was clipped by 7 bases and J by 6 bases; unmatched bases: 10. CDR3 sequence (DNA): TGCAGCGCAACTTCGGGACAGGGAGGCGAGCAGTACTTC. Protein product: CSATSGQGGEQYF.

The gene calls are TRBV12-5 and TRBJ2-3; TRBD1 might be the D (6 bases). This CDR3 region has 15 residues. The germline V gene encodes CDR1 LGHNT and CDR2 FRNRAP. V lost 5 bases and J lost 2, with 14 bases in between. In DNA form, the CDR3 reads TGTGCTAGTGGTCAAGGACAGATACTCACAGATACGCAGTATTTT. As protein: CASGQGQILTDTQYF.

The CDR3 DNA reads TGCGCCAGCAGCTTGGTTCCGGAGAAGAACACTGAAGCTTTCTTT. Its protein is CASSLVPEKNTEAFF. The rearrangement links TRBV5-1 to TRBJ1-1; no definite D call. There are 15 residues in the CDR3. V dropped 0 bases and J dropped 1 base, with 10 bases sitting between them. Germline V gene data show CDR1 as SGHRS and CDR2 as YFSETQ.

This clone was counted between two and nine times. The J gene is TRBJ1-2, the V gene TRBV6-1, with 9 positions matching TRBD1. Germline loops: CDR1 MNHNS, CDR2 SASEGT. The CDR3 loop spans 15 amino acids. Trimming removed 4 bases from V and 4 bases from J; junction bases left unmatched: 7. CDR3 DNA sequence: TGTGCCAGCAGTGCTTCCACAGGGGGCATCTATGGCTACACCTTC. Translation: CASSASTGGIYGYTF.

The rearrangement links TRBV27 to TRBJ2-7; TRBD1 aligns across 10 bases. Germline loops: CDR1 MNHEY, CDR2 SMNVEV (reference sequence). The CDR3 covers 14 residues. J was trimmed by 9 bases and V by 6 bases; bases with no gene match: 11. The CDR3 DNA follows: TGTGCCAGCAGCCTGGACAGGGGGAAGGTTAGGCAGTACTTC. Translation: CASSLDRGKVRQYF.

The chain has TRBV18 and TRBJ2-3; 7 nucleotides align to TRBD2. The CDR3 runs to 15 residues. Germline V gives CDR1 KGHSH, CDR2 LQKENI. Trimming cost V 3 bases and J 7 bases; bases outside gene matches: 10. The CDR3 spells CASSPRTRIPYTQYF. In nucleotides, the CDR3 is TGTGCCAGCTCACCCAGGACTAGGATCCCTTATACGCAGTATTTT.

The genes are TRBV18 and TRBJ2-1, with 11 bases matching TRBD2. The CDR3 is made up of 16 amino acids. Germline CDR1 reads KGHSH; CDR2 reads LQKENI. V lost 2 bases to trimming and J lost 7 bases; unmatched junction nucleotides: 7. DNA of the CDR3: TGTGCCAGCTCACCAACCAAGACTAGCGGGATAAATGAGCAGTTCTTC. Translating gives CASSPTKTSGINEQFF.

This clone was recorded only once. This chain uses TRBV9 with TRBJ2-1; 10 bases are shared with TRBD2. The CDR3 consists of 13 residues. V lost 0 bases and J lost 13; bases outside the gene matches: 4. The germline V gene encodes CDR1 SGDLS and CDR2 YYNGEE. The CDR3 loop is CASSVELAGQQFF. The CDR3 DNA follows: TGTGCCAGCAGCGTAGAACTAGCGGGGCAACAGTTCTTC.

As for this clone: Germline is not matched at one junction end, which may reflect a read error. This chain uses TRBV10-3 with TRBJ2-7; 7 bases are shared with TRBD2. CDR3 size: 15 residues. Germline lookup yields CDR1 ENHRY and CDR2 SYGVKD. The CDR3, as DNA: TGTGCCATCAGTGAGTCGACTAGCCATTCCTGCGAGCAGTACTTC. This encodes CAISESTSHSCEQYF.

The rearrangement joins TRBV7-2 to TRBJ2-1; the match to TRBD1 covers 8 bases. CDR3 length equals 16 residues. From germline, CDR1 is SGHTA and CDR2 FQGNSA. The J segment lost 1 base and the V segment lost 1 base, leaving 3 bases of the junction unmatched. The CDR3 reads CASSLVQGGSYNEQFF. DNA for the CDR3: TGTGCCAGCAGCTTAGTACAGGGGGGTTCCTACAATGAGCAGTTCTTC. The whole variable domain, filled in from reference TRBV7-2 and TRBJ2-1, reads GAGVSQSPSNKVTEKGKDVELRCDPISGHTALYWYRQSLGQGLEFLIYFQGNSAPDKSGLPSDRFSAERTGGSVSTLTIQRTQQEDSAVYLCASSLVQGGSYNEQFFGPGTRLTVL.

A few counts support this clone. The rearrangement joins TRBV28 to TRBJ1-2, with D possibly matching TRBD1 (6 bases). The CDR3 has 13 residues. Trimming removed 8 bases from V and 4 bases from J, with 14 bases in between. The germline V gene has CDR1 MDHEN and CDR2 SYDVKM. The CDR3 coding sequence is TGTGCCAGCGGCCTACAGGGAGCCTATGGCTACACCTTC. Amino acid sequence: CASGLQGAYGYTF.

The chain uses TRBV28 and TRBJ2-6, with a possible D match to TRBD1 (5 bases). This CDR3 has 18 amino acids. Germline loops: CDR1 MDHEN, CDR2 SYDVKM. V was clipped by 1 base and J by 1 base, with 14 bases between them. The CDR3, as DNA: TGTGCCAGCAGTTTATTCGGTGGGGCTTTTTCTGGGGCCAACGTCCTGACTTTC. This sequence encodes CASSLFGGAFSGANVLTF. Complete variable domain (other parts from reference TRBV28 and TRBJ2-6): DVKVTQSSRYLVKRTGEKVFLECVQDMDHENMFWYRQDPGLGLRLIYFSYDVKMKEKGDIPEGYSVSREKKERFSLILESASTNQTSMYLCASSLFGGAFSGANVLTFGAGSRLTVL.

The CDR3 coding sequence is TGTGCCAGCAGTGAAGTTCGCCTGGTAGAGGCTTTCTTT. Protein sequence: CASSEVRLVEAFF. The chain joins TRBV2 to TRBJ1-1; no clear D. The length of the CDR3 is 13 residues. Per the germline V gene, CDR1 is SNHLY and CDR2 is FYNNEI. V was trimmed by 1 base and J by 11 bases, leaving 14 bases between them.